This record looks at one T cell receptor beta chain sequence and its context. This study enrolled people aged roughly 18 to 90 from around 26 US geographic areas. Categorization into cohorts depended on clinical history that participants reported. Sequencing used immunoSEQ multiplex PCR; TCRdb keeps in-frame clones, though not all of them. This sample has some 260,000 clones, with around 90% found just once. The sample belongs to a study of blood T cell repertoires in COVID-19. Study-level information: Researchers got acute and convalescent COVID-19 samples from the United States, Italy and Spain.

Germline V gives CDR1 LGHDT, CDR2 YNNKEL (reference sequence). The CDR3 sequence is 13 residues long. The V end lost 1 base, the J end lost 7 bases, and 11 bases lay between the germline ends. The sequencing sample was made of PBMCs or T cells enriched from blood (not recorded which). The origin of this receptor is a woman in her thirties with acute COVID-19. The rearrangement uses TRBV3-1 (or the pseudogene TRBV3-2) and TRBJ2-7, with D tentatively TRBD2 (5 bases). This CDR3 reads CASSQVRGGEQYF. The CDR3 DNA follows: TGTGCCAGCAGCCAAGTTCGGGGTGGGGAGCAGTACTTC.